This paragraph reports one T cell receptor beta chain. The table lists this clonotype with a few counts. Its recognized antigen is unknown. Base qualities are not at hand, and no much larger clone is one base apart. The intended sense of this specimen's treatment or condition label: allogeneic hematopoietic cell transplantation with graft depleted of TCRalphabeta T cells and CD19 B cells. Transplant recipients were children who received TCRalphabeta/CD19-depleted allogeneic hematopoietic cell grafts. The sample is drawn from a study of T-cell reconstitution after alpha-beta-depleted transplantation in children (dated by TCRdb to about 2016). At the level of the whole study: The study quantitatively tracked T-cell immune reconstitution after TCRalphabeta/CD19-depleted allogeneic hematopoietic cell transplantation in children using TCR repertoire profiling. Study-level results and caveats: About two months after transplant, the apparently early recovery of alphabetaT-cell counts reportedly depended on just several hundred clones that had expanded rapidly and came from non-depleted graft cells. Over subsequent months, a decline in hyperexpanded clone frequencies was noted, and after one year, T-cell counts and TCRbeta diversity were mostly ascribed to newly produced T cells. In some patients, high TCRbeta diversity at day 60 was attributed to recipient T cells and intrathymic progenitors that had survived conditioning.

To prepare the library, PCR was applied. TCRdb shows the sequencer as Illumina HiSeq 2500. TCR library preparation used molecular barcoding, with unique molecular identifiers applied to normalize quantification of the TCRbeta repertoire. The public reads were reanalyzed by TCRdb: fastp trimming at Q25, MiXCR alignment, in-frame beta chains only. Rows are combined by CDR3 protein, so each entry shows the most common genes and DNA. In this sample the table shows 600,000 or so distinct CDR3 sequences, approximately 22% of which occur a single time. 11% to 15% of the sample lies in the top ten. The sequenced sample was PBMCs, mostly from graft donor cells, obtained 360 days after TCRalphabeta/CD19-depleted stem cell transplant. This sequence was found in a boy in the first two years of life who had a stem cell transplant for acute myeloid leukemia, so the T cells may come from the graft donor.

At the DNA level, the sequence is TGCAGTGCTAGTATTGGGGCAGCTGAAGCTTTCTTT. Protein translation: CSASIGAAEAFF. In this chain, TRBV20-1 is recombined with TRBJ1-1; TRBD1 might be the D gene, on 5 matching bases. The CDR3 starts with the cysteine, ends with the phenylalanine, and has 12 residues. The sequence is cut down to CDR3 DNA, 36 bases in frame from base 1. V and J are truncated by 3 bases and 6 bases respectively, leaving an intervening sequence of 11 bases. Taken from the germline V gene (reference sequence), the CDR1 and CDR2 loops are DFQATT and SNEGSKA.